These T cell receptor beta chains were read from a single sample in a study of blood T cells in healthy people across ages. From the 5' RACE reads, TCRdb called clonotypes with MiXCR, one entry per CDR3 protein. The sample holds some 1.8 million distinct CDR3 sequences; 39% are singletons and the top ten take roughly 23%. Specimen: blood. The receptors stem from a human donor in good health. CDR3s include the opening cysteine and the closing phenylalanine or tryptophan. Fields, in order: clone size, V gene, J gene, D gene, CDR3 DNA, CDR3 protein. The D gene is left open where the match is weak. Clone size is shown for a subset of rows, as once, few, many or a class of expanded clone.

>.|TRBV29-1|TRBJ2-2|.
TGCAGCGTTGGGGTGAGGGAAGCGAACACCGGGGAGCTGTTTTTT
CSVGVREANTGELFF
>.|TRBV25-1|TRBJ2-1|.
TGTGCCAGCAGTGAATTACGGGGGGCCAACAATGAGCAGTTCTTC
CASSELRGANNEQFF
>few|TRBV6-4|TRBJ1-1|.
TGTGCCAGCAGTGACCCGGCCTTAGGGGACACTGAAGCTTTCTTT
CASSDPALGDTEAFF
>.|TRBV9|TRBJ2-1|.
TGTGCCAGCAGCCCCGAGGGCTCCTGCAGTGAGCAGTTCTTC
CASSPEGSCSEQFF
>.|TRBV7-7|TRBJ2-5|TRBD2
TGTGCCAGCAGCCCTACCTCTAGCGGGGGACGAGAGACCCAGTACTTC
CASSPTSSGGRETQYF
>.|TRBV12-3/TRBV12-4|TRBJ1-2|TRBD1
TGTACCAGCAGCCTCGGGACAGGGGGACCCTATGGCTACACCTTC
CTSSLGTGGPYGYTF
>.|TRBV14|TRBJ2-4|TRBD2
TGTGCCAGCAGCCTGGGACTAAGTAAGGGTAATGAGCAGTACTTC
CASSLGLSKGNEQYF
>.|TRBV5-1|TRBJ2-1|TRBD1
TGCGCCAGCAGCTTCCGGGACAGCCCCTTCAATGAGCAGTTCTTC
CASSFRDSPFNEQFF
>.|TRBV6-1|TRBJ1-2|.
TGTGCCAGCAGATTAGCCCCCCGGCCGGATTATGGCTACACCTTC
CASRLAPRPDYGYTF
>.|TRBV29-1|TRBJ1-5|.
TGCAGCGTCGCCCGGGACCTGGATCAGCCCCAGCATTTT
CSVARDLDQPQHF
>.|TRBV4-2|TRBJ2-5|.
TGTACCAGCAGCCAAGGGAGAGGGGGACGGGAGACCCAGTACTTC
CTSSQGRGGRETQYF
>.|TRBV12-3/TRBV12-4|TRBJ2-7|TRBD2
TGTGCCAGCAGTCGGACTAGCGGGGGGGCCTGGTACGAGCAGTACTTC
CASSRTSGGAWYEQYF
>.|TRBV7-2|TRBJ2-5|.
TGTGCCAGCAGCCCTAGAGTTCTGGAGACCCAGTACTTC
CASSPRVLETQYF
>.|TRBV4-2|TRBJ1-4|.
TGTGCCAGCAGCCAAGAAGGCCAGGTGGATGAAAAACTGTTTTTT
CASSQEGQVDEKLFF
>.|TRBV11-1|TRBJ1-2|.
TGTGCCAGCACCCCAGGCGGTATGTGGGACGGCTATGGCTACACCTTC
CASTPGGMWDGYGYTF
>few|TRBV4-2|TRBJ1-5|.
TGTGCCAGCAGCCAAGGGGAGGGCGGGTCTCGGTCCCAGCATTTT
CASSQGEGGSRSQHF
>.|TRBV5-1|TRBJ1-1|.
TGCGCCAGCAAAGAGGCGGAGACTGAAGCTTTCTTT
CASKEAETEAFF
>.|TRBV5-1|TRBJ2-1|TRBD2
TGCGCCAGCAGCTTGGGACCTAGCGGGGAGAGTGAGCAGTTCTTC
CASSLGPSGESEQFF
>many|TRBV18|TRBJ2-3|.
TGTGCCAGCTCACCAAGCGGTACAGATACGCAGTATTTT
CASSPSGTDTQYF
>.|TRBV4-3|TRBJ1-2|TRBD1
TGCGCCAGCAGCCGCCGGACAGGACGGAACTATGGCTACACCTTC
CASSRRTGRNYGYTF
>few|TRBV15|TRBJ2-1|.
TGTGCCACCAGCAGAGGCGGGCTAGCGCTCCCCAATGAGCAGTTCTTC
CATSRGGLALPNEQFF
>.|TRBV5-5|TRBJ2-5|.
TGTGCCAGCAGTGAGAGGCAGCTACAAGAGACCCAGTACTTC
CASSERQLQETQYF
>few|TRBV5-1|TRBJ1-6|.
TGCGCCAGCAGCTTGGAACGACAGCTAAGGGGTAATTCACCCCTCCACTTT
CASSLERQLRGNSPLHF
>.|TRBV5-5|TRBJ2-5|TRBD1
TGTGCCAGCAGCTTGCAGGTGGGCGCAGGGACAGGAGTCCAAGAGACCCAGTACTTC
CASSLQVGAGTGVQETQYF
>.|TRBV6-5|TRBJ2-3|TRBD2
TGTGCCAGCAGACCTCCGTTAGCGGGGTCTACAGATACGCAGTATTTT
CASRPPLAGSTDTQYF
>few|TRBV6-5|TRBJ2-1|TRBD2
TGTGCCAGCAGTTATGTAGCGGGGAGCTCCTACAATGAGCAGTTCTTC
CASSYVAGSSYNEQFF
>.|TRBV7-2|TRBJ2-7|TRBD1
TGTGCCAGCAGCTGGACACAGGGGGGGCAGTACTTC
CASSWTQGGQYF
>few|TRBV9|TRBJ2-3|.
TGTGCCAGCACCCTAGGTTCGTCAACAGATACGCAGTATTTT
CASTLGSSTDTQYF
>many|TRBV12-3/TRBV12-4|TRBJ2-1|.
TGTGCCAGCAGTTTGGCGGGATCAAACAATGAGCAGTTCTTC
CASSLAGSNNEQFF
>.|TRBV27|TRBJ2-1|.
TGTGCCAGCAGTTTATTTAGCAGGGTTAACTACAATGAGCAGTTCTTC
CASSLFSRVNYNEQFF
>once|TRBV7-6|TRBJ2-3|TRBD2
TGTGCCAGCAGCCCTAGATTGGGGGGGAGGACTAGCATCCCCACAGATACGCAGTATTTT
CASSPRLGGRTSIPTDTQYF
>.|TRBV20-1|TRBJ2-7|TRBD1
TGCAGTGCTACCTGGACAGGGGGTTCCTACGAGCAGTACTTC
CSATWTGGSYEQYF
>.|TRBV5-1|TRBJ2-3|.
TGCGCCAGCAGCTTCAGTAAGGGGGCAGATACGCAGTATTTT
CASSFSKGADTQYF
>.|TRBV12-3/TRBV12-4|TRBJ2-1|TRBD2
TGTGCCAGCAGTTCCCAAAGCGGGGGGGCGTACAATGAGCAGTTCTTC
CASSSQSGGAYNEQFF
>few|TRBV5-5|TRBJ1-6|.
TGTGCCAGCAGCTTCTATAACAGGGCTCTTAATTCACCCCTCCACTTT
CASSFYNRALNSPLHF
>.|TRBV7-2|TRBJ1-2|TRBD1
TGTGCCAGCAGCCCTCGGACAGGCTCTAGGGTGTTAAGCTACACCTTC
CASSPRTGSRVLSYTF
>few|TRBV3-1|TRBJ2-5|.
TGTGCCAGCAGCCAAGCAGAACAAGAGACCCAGTACTTC
CASSQAEQETQYF
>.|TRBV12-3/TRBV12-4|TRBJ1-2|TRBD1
TGTGCCAGCAGTCGCGGACAGGGCTACTATGGCTACACCTTC
CASSRGQGYYGYTF
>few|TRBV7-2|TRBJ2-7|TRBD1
TGTGCCAGCAGCTTAGCGACCGGGACAGCTGGGTTCTACGGGCAGTACTTC
CASSLATGTAGFYGQYF
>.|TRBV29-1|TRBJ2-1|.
TGCAGCGCAGAAGGGCACAGCCGGGTCAATGAGCAGTTCTTC
CSAEGHSRVNEQFF
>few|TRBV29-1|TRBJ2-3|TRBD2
TGCACGGCGGGGGGGCCGACAGATACGCAGTATTTT
CTAGGPTDTQYF
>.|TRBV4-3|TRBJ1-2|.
TGCGCCAGCAGCCCAGCTTACAGGAGCCCTAACCATGGCTACACCTTC
CASSPAYRSPNHGYTF
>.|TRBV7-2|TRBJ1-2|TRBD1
TGTGCCAGCAGCTTAGACAGGGGAGTTGGCTACACCTTC
CASSLDRGVGYTF
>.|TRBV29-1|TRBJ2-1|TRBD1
TGCAGCGTGCAACAGGGGGGTAAGAATGAGCAGTTCTTC
CSVQQGGKNEQFF
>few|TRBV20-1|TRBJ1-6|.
TGCAGTGCTAGAGAGTGGAAAAGCTCCTATAATTCACCCCTCCACTTT
CSAREWKSSYNSPLHF
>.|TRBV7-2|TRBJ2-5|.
TGTGCCAGCAGCTTAGTCAGGGCAGGAATGGAGACCCAGTACTTC
CASSLVRAGMETQYF
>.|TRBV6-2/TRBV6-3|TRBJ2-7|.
TGTGCCAGCAGTTACTCGAGGAGGAGCGGGCAGTACGAGCAGTACTTC
CASSYSRRSGQYEQYF
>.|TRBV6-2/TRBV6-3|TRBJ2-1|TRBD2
TGTGCCATAAAGGGACTAGCGGGAAGCTCCTACAATGAGCAGTTCTTC
CAIKGLAGSSYNEQFF
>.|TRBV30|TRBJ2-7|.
TGTGCCTGGAGTCCTCTGGAGGAGATACGATACGAGCAGTACTTC
CAWSPLEEIRYEQYF
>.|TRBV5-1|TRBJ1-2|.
TGCGCCAGCAGCTTGACCAGGGATGCCTATGGCTACACCTTC
CASSLTRDAYGYTF
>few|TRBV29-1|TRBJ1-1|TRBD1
TGCAGCGTTCTCCCGGGACAGGGGTTCTCTGAAGCTTTCTTT
CSVLPGQGFSEAFF
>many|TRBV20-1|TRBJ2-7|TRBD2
TGCAGTGCTCCCAGACTAGCGGGGTCTTACGAGCAGTACTTC
CSAPRLAGSYEQYF